Included here is one T cell receptor beta chain sequence, with context. This entry comes from a study of blood T cell repertoires in COVID-19. The wider study: Whether acute or convalescent, the COVID-19 samples came from the United States, Italy and Spain. Sources were T cells, B-cell-depleted T cells, or PBMCs; the material itself was cDNA or gDNA.

The CDR3 runs 13 residues. Looked up from germline, CDR1 is LNHDA and CDR2 is SQIVND (reference sequence). Trimming left V 5 bases short and J 9 bases short, with 11 bases between. Per the authors' pipeline: Amplified reference gene primers provided the basis for estimating nucleated cell counts. Data came from immunoSEQ multiplex PCR; TCRdb stores just in-frame clones and leaves some out. That table is the source of V, J and clone size, and D and trimming were worked out from the DNA. The sample has approximately 63,000 clones, roughly 91% seen once. Sequences were obtained from peripheral blood. The chain is built from TRBV19 and TRBJ1-6; D ambiguous. This TCR derives from a human donor in a cohort sampled during active COVID-19. CDR3 nucleotides: TGTGCCAGTAGTCTGCTAGGAGCTTCACCCCTCCACTTT. This sequence encodes CASSLLGASPLHF.